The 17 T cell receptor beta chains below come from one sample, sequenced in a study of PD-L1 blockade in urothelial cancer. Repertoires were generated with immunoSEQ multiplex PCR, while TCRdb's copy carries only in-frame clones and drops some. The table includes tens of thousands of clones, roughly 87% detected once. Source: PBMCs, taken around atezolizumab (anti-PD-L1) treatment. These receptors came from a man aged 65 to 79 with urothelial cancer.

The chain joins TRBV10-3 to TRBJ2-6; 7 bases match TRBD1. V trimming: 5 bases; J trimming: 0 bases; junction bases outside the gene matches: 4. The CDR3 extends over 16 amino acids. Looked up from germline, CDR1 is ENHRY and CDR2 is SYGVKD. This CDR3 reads CAISKGQTSGANVLTF. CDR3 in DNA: TGTGCCATCAGTAAGGGACAGACCTCTGGGGCCAACGTCCTGACTTTC.

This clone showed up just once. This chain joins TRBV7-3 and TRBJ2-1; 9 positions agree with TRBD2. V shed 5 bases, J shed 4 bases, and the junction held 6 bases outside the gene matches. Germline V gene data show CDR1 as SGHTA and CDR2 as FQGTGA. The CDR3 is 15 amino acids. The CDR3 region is CASSELAGVYNEQFF. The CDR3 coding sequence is TGTGCCAGCAGCGAACTAGCGGGTGTATACAATGAGCAGTTCTTC.

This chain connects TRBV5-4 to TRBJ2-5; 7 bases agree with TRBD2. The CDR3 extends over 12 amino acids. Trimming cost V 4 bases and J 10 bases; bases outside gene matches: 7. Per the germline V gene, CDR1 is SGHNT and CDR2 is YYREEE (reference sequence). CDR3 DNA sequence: TGTGCCAGCAGCCGGGTTGGGGGGGACCAGTACTTC. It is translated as CASSRVGGDQYF.

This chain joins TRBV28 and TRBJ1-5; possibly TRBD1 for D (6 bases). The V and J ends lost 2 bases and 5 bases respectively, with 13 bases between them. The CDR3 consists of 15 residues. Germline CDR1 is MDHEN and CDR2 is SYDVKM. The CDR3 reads CASSLGQRGYQPQHF. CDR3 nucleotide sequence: TGTGCCAGCAGTTTAGGACAGCGAGGGTATCAGCCCCAGCATTTT.

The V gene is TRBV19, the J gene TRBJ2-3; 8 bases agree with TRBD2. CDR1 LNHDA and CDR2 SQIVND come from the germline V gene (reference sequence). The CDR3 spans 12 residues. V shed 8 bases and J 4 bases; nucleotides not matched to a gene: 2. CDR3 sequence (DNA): TGTGCCAGTCTGGGACTAGCAGATACGCAGTATTTT. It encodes CASLGLADTQYF.

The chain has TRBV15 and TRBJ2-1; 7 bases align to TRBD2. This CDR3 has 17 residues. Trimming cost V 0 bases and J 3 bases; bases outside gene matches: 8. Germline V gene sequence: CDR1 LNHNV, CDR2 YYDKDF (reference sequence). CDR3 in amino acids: CATSREAGGRGYNEQFF. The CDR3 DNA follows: TGTGCCACCAGCAGAGAAGCGGGCGGGAGAGGCTACAATGAGCAGTTCTTC.

The CDR3, as DNA: TGTGCCATCAGTGGGGGCCAGGGAATTAATGAGCAGTTCTTC. Its protein product is CAISGGQGINEQFF. The rearrangement uses TRBV10-3 and TRBJ2-1, with a weak D call TRBD1 (5 bases). Germline lookup yields CDR1 ENHRY and CDR2 SYGVKD. This CDR3 contains 14 residues. Trimming stripped 4 bases from V and 7 bases from J, with 14 bases between.

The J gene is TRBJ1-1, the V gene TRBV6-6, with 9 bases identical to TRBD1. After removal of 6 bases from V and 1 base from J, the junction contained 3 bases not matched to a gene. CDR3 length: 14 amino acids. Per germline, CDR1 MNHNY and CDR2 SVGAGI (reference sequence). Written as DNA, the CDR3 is TGTGCCAGCAGAACAGGGGGCTCGAACACTGAAGCTTTCTTT. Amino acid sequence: CASRTGGSNTEAFF.

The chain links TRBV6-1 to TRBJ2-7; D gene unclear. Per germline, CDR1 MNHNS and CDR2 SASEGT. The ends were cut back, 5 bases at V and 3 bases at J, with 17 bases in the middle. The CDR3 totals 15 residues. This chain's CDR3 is CASSPVVAGRYEQYF. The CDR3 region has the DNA TGTGCCAGCAGTCCCGTCGTGGCAGGTCGCTACGAGCAGTACTTC.

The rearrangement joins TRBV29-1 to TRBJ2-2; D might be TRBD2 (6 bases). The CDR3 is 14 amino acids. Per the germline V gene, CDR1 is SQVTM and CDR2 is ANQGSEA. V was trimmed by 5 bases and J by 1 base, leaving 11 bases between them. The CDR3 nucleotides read TGCAGCGTTCGGGACTTTCAGAACACCGGGGAGCTGTTTTTT. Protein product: CSVRDFQNTGELFF.

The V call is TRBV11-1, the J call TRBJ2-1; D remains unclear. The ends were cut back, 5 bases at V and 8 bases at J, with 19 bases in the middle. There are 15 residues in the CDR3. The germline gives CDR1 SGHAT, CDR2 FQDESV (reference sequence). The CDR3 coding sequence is TGTGCCAGCAGCCATTCCGCCAGGAAACACGATGAGCAGTTCTTC. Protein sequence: CASSHSARKHDEQFF.

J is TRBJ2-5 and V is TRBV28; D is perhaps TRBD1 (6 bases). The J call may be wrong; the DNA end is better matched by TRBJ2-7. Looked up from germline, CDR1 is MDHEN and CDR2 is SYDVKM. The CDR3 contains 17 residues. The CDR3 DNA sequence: TGTGCCAGCAGTTTGCCTCGGAATGGGACACGTCCCTACGAGCAGTACTTC. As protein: CASSLPRNGTRPYEQYF.

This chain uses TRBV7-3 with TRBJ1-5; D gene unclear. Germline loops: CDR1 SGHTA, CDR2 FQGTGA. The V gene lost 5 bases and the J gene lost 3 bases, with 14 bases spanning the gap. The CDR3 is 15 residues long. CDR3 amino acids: CASSARLRDNQPQHF. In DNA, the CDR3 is TGTGCCAGCAGCGCCCGACTGAGGGACAATCAGCCCCAGCATTTT.

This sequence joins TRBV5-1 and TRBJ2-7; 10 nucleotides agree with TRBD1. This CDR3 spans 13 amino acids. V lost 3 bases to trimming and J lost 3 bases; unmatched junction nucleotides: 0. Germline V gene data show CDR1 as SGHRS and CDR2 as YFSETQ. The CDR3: CASSWDRGYEQYF. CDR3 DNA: TGCGCCAGCAGCTGGGACAGGGGCTACGAGCAGTACTTC.

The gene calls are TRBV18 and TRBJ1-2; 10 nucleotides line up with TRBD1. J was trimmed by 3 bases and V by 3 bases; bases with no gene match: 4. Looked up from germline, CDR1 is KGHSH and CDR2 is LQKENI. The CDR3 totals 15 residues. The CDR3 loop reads CASSPLDRGDYGYTF. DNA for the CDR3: TGTGCCAGCTCACCCCTGGACAGGGGGGACTATGGCTACACCTTC. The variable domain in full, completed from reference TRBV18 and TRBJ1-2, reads NAGVMQNPRHLVRRRGQEARLRCSPMKGHSHVYWYRQLPEEGLKFMVYLQKENIIDESGMPKERFSAEFPKEGPSILRIQQVVRGDSAAYFCASSPLDRGDYGYTFGSGTRLTVV.

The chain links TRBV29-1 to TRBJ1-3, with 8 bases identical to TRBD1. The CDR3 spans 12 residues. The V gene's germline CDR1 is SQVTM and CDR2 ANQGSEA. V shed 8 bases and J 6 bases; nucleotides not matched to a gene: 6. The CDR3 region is CSIMTGENTIYF. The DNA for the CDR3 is TGCAGCATAATGACAGGGGAAAACACCATATATTTT.

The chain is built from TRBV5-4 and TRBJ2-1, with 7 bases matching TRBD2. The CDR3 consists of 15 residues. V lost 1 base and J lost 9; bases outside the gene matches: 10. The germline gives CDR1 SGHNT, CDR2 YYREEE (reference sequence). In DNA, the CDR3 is TGTGCCAGCAGCTTGCCCCGGGGGGTACAAGGTGAGCAGTTCTTC. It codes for CASSLPRGVQGEQFF.